These 16 T cell receptor beta chains were sequenced from one sample in a study of T cell repertoires in cytomegalovirus infection. TCRdb re-called the reads through MiXCR, storing one row per CDR3 protein. The table has around 530,000 distinct CDR3 sequences, about a quarter seen once. Sequenced input: PBMCs. The receptor set was obtained from a human donor in good health (CMV status not recorded). Some clones in this sample may be carry-over from other donors' samples.

This clonotype was observed a handful of times. This chain uses TRBV2 with TRBJ1-1; 8 nucleotides match TRBD1. V was clipped by 6 bases and J by 5 bases; unmatched bases: 8. CDR3 length: 14 amino acids. In germline, CDR1 is SNHLY, CDR2 FYNNEI. CDR3 loop: CASRAGQALTEAFF. CDR3 bases: TGTGCCAGCAGGGCGGGACAGGCCCTAACTGAAGCTTTCTTT.

This clonotype was seen more than once but under ten times. This sequence joins TRBV4-1 and TRBJ2-3, with TRBD2 matching 12 bases. Trimming at V came to 4 bases and at J to 8 bases, leaving 10 bases not matched to a gene. Germline loops: CDR1 MGHRA, CDR2 YSYEKL. The CDR3 has 16 amino acids. CDR3 loop: CASSLFRTSGNGTQYF. DNA of the CDR3: TGCGCCAGCAGCCTTTTTCGGACTAGCGGGAATGGTACGCAGTATTTT.

This chain joins TRBV4-2 and TRBJ1-5; D unresolved. V gave up 0 bases and J gave up 0 bases, with 15 bases separating them. The CDR3 is 18 residues long. Looked up from germline, CDR1 is LGHNA and CDR2 is YNFKEQ. The DNA for the CDR3 is TGTGCCAGCAGCCAAGATCTTAGGTTTCCAAGTAGCAATCAGCCCCAGCATTTT. This translates into CASSQDLRFPSSNQPQHF.

This clonotype was recorded many times. This chain links TRBV7-2 with TRBJ2-3; TRBD1 is a possible D gene (6 bases). V gave up 3 bases and J gave up 1 base, with 20 bases separating them. Germline-derived CDR1 and CDR2 are SGHTA and FQGNSA. The CDR3 length is 18 residues. In DNA, the CDR3 is TGTGCCAGCAGCTTCCTGGGCTTGAGGGGGAGCGGCACAGATACGCAGTATTTT. Translation gives CASSFLGLRGSGTDTQYF.

This clonotype was counted many times. This chain uses TRBV7-2 with TRBJ1-1; the D gene is possibly TRBD1 (6 bases). The CDR3 runs 15 residues. V shed 1 base and J shed 4 bases, with 13 bases lying between them. The V gene's germline CDR1 is SGHTA and CDR2 FQGNSA. CDR3: CASSLGAGVGTEAFF. CDR3 nucleotide sequence: TGTGCCAGCAGCTTAGGGGCAGGGGTAGGCACTGAAGCTTTCTTT.

This clonotype was seen more than once but under ten times. The J gene is TRBJ1-2, the V gene TRBV12-3 or TRBV12-4; TRBD1 agrees at 8 bases. The CDR3 contains 15 residues. Germline trimming cut 5 bases from V and 4 bases from J; bases unmatched to any gene: 9. CDR3 protein: CASSPEDRGGYGYTF. Written as DNA, the CDR3 is TGTGCCAGCAGTCCTGAAGACAGGGGCGGCTATGGCTACACCTTC.

This clonotype was detected only a few times. This chain links TRBV7-2 with TRBJ1-3; the match to TRBD1 covers 7 bases. This CDR3 contains 15 residues. CDR1 and CDR2 from the germline V gene are SGHTA and FQGNSA. The V segment lost 5 bases and the J segment 2 bases; nucleotides outside the gene matches: 6. The CDR3 reads CASSRQGGTGNTIYF. DNA for the CDR3: TGTGCCAGCAGCCGTCAGGGGGGCACTGGAAACACCATATATTTT.

The rearrangement uses TRBV23-1 and TRBJ2-1; TRBD2 aligns across 8 bases. TRBV23-1 falls under the ORF class, with uncertain function. The CDR3 contains 16 residues. V lost 0 bases to trimming and J lost 9 bases; unmatched junction nucleotides: 10. CDR3 bases: TGCGCCAGCAGTCAATCGCCGACTAGCGTAGATTGTGAGCAGTTCTTC. Its translation: CASSQSPTSVDCEQFF.

This clonotype occurred many times. Here the CDR3 reads CASSFGQPPNYGYTF. The CDR3 nucleotides are TGTGCCAGCAGCTTTGGACAGCCTCCTAACTATGGCTACACCTTC. This rearrangement joins TRBV7-4 to TRBJ1-2; possibly TRBD1 for D (6 bases). The CDR3 has 15 amino acids. The ends were cut back, 3 bases at V and 0 bases at J, with 11 bases in the middle. Germline CDR1 SGHVT, CDR2 SQSDAQ. Based on the CDR3 plus reference TRBV7-4 and TRBJ1-2, the full variable domain is GAGVSQSPRYKVAKRGRDVALRCDSISGHVTLYWYRQTLGQGSEVLTYSQSDAQRDKSGRPSGRFSAERPERSVSTLKIQRTEQGDSAVYLCASSFGQPPNYGYTFGSGTRLTVV.

This clonotype was recorded a few times. The genes are TRBV4-1 and TRBJ2-1; TRBD1 might be the D (5 bases). Germline V gene sequence: CDR1 MGHRA, CDR2 YSYEKL. The germline V and J ends were trimmed by 1 base and 4 bases, with 8 bases remaining between them. This CDR3 spans 14 amino acids. The CDR3 DNA is TGCGCCAGCAGCCAAGCAGACAGTTACAATGAGCAGTTCTTC. Protein sequence: CASSQADSYNEQFF.

This clonotype was recorded a few times. The chain combines TRBV18 with TRBJ2-3; no definite D call. The length of the CDR3 is 14 residues. The germline gives CDR1 KGHSH, CDR2 LQKENI. V lost 6 bases, J lost 4 bases, and 14 bases lay in between. In DNA form, the CDR3 reads TGTGCCAGCTCGCCAGAGAGTGGCTCAGATACGCAGTATTTT. Residues: CASSPESGSDTQYF.

The DNA of the CDR3 is TGTGCCAGCAGTTACCGGGACATCATGAACACTGAAGCTTTCTTT. This translates into CASSYRDIMNTEAFF. This chain uses TRBV6-5 with TRBJ1-1, with a tentative D call TRBD1 (6 bases). Looked up from germline, CDR1 is MNHEY and CDR2 is SVGAGI. The V and J ends lost 2 bases and 0 bases respectively, with 10 bases between them. The CDR3 spans 15 residues.

There are many counts of this clonotype. The chain joins TRBV7-2 to TRBJ1-2, with 9 nucleotides matching TRBD1. The CDR3 is made up of 14 amino acids. V lost 3 bases to trimming and J lost 5 bases; unmatched junction nucleotides: 4. The germline V gene encodes CDR1 SGHTA and CDR2 FQGNSA. CDR3 nucleotides: TGTGCCAGCAGCTTTATACAGGGGGCTTATGGCTACACCTTC. This gives the protein CASSFIQGAYGYTF.

The chain carries TRBV27 and TRBJ2-3; the match to TRBD2 covers 7 bases. Trimming took 7 bases from V and 4 from J; bases not matched to a gene: 8. This CDR3 has 14 amino acids. Per the germline V gene, CDR1 is MNHEY and CDR2 is SMNVEV (reference sequence). CDR3 sequence reads: CASTLLASSDTQYF. CDR3 bases: TGTGCCAGCACCTTACTAGCGTCCTCAGATACGCAGTATTTT.

This chain connects TRBV5-4 to TRBJ2-3; D possibly corresponds to TRBD2 (6 bases). The CDR3 loop spans 18 amino acids. V was trimmed by 3 bases and J by 2 bases, leaving 22 bases between them. Germline V gives CDR1 SGHNT, CDR2 YYREEE (reference sequence). CDR3 sequence: CASSSPGEIADFTDTQYF. CDR3 DNA: TGTGCCAGCAGCTCCCCGGGGGAGATCGCGGATTTCACAGATACGCAGTATTTT.

The V call is TRBV20-1, the J call TRBJ2-3; D is undetermined. CDR3 length equals 12 residues. The germline V and J ends were trimmed by 6 bases and 1 base, with 8 bases remaining between them. CDR1 is DFQATT and CDR2 is SNEGSKA in the germline V gene (reference sequence). CDR3 sequence (DNA): TGCAGTGCGGGTCCTCGCACAGATACGCAGTATTTT. It encodes CSAGPRTDTQYF.